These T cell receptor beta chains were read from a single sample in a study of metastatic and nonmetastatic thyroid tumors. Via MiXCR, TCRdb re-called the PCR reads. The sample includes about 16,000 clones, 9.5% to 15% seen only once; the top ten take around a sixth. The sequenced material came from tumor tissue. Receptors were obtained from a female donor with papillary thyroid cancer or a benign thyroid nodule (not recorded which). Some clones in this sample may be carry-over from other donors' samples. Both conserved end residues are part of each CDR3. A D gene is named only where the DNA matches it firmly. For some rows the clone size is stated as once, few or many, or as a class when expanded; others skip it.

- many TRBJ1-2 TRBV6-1 TGTGCCAGCAGTTCTACGGCCGTTAACTATGGCTACACCTTC CASSSTAVNYGYTF
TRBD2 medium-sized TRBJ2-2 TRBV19 TGTGCCAGTAGCGACGGGGGGAGGGGGGAGCTGTTTTTT CASSDGGRGELFF
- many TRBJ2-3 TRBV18 TGTGCCAGCTCCAGCTCAGATACGCAGTATTTT CASSSSDTQYF
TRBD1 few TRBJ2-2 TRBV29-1 TGCAGCGCAACTCGGGGACAGGGGGGAACCGGGGAGCTGTTTTTT CSATRGQGGTGELFF
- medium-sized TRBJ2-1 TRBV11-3 TGTGCCAGCAGCCACCGTTGGACTGGGGACAATGAGCAGTTCTTC CASSHRWTGDNEQFF
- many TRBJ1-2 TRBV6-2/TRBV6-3 TGTGCCAGCACTTATCGAGCCAGGGTGTCTGGCTACACCTTC CASTYRARVSGYTF
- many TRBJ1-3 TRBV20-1 TGCAGTGCCTCGGGGGGCCACTCTGGAAACACCATATATTTT CSASGGHSGNTIYF
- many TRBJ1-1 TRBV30 TGTGCCTGGGGCAGAATGTTGAACACTGAAGCTTTCTTT CAWGRMLNTEAFF
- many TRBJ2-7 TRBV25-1 TGTGCCAGCAGTGAAAAGAGGGGGGGCGGGCACGAGCAGTACTTC CASSEKRGGGHEQYF
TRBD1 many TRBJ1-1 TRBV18 TGTGCCAGCTCACGGGGACAGGGAGGAAACACTGAAGCTTTCTTT CASSRGQGGNTEAFF
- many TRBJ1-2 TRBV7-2 TGTGCCAGCAGCCCTAGCGAAGGGACATCGTATGGCTACACCTTC CASSPSEGTSYGYTF
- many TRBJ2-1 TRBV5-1 TGCGCCAGCAGCTTCCGGAGCGCCATAGGCGGAATTTACAATGAGCAGTTCTTC CASSFRSAIGGIYNEQFF
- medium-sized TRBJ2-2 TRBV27 TGTGCCGCAAGTAGTGCGGTCGGGGAGCTGTTTTTT CAASSAVGELFF
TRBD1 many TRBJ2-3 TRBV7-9 TGTGCCAGCAGTCTAAGGACAGGGGGAACAGATACGCAGTATTTT CASSLRTGGTDTQYF
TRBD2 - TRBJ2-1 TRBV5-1 TGCGCCAGCAGCTTGGGACTAGCGGGGGTCTATGAGCAGTTCTTC CASSLGLAGVYEQFF
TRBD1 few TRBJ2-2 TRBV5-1 TGCGCCAGCTCCAGGGGGTCGGGCACCGGGGAGCTGTTTTTT CASSRGSGTGELFF
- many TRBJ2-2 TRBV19 TGTGCCAGTAGTATACGGCGGGCCGGGGAGCTGTTTTTT CASSIRRAGELFF
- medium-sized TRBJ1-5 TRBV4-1 TGCGCCAGCAGCCAGGAGGGGGGCATAGGCAATCAGCCCCAGCATTTT CASSQEGGIGNQPQHF
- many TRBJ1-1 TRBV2 TGTGCCAGCAGTGAACACAGGGCTTCGAACACTGAAGCTTTCTTT CASSEHRASNTEAFF
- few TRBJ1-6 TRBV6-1 TGTGCCAGCAGGGGGGGGGAGGGTAGGCCCCTCCACTTT CASRGGEGRPLHF
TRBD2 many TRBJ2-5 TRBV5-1 TGCGCCAGCAGCTCCCCACTAGCGGGACAGGAGACCCAGTACTTC CASSSPLAGQETQYF
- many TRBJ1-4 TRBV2 TGTGCCAGCAGTGAGGTTCACGGTGAAAAACTGTTTTTT CASSEVHGEKLFF
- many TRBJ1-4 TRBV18 TGTGCCAGCTCACCACAGGGACCAACTAATGAAAAACTGTTTTTT CASSPQGPTNEKLFF
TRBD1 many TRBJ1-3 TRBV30 TGTGCCTGGAGAACTCCGACAGGGACCTCTGGAAACACCATATATTTT CAWRTPTGTSGNTIYF
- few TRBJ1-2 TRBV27 TGTGCCAGCAGTTCGGGGGGAGGTAATGGCTACACCTTC CASSSGGGNGYTF
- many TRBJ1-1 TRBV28 TGTGCCAGCAGTCCCACTGGGTCGGCGAACACTGAAGCTTTCTTT CASSPTGSANTEAFF
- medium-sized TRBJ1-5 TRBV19 TGTGCCAGTAAGGGCACCTATAGCAATCAGCCCCAGCATTTT CASKGTYSNQPQHF
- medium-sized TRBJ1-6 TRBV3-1 TGTGCCAGCAGCTATACAGGGAATCATAATTCACCCCTCCACTTT CASSYTGNHNSPLHF
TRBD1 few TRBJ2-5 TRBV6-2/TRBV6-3 TGTGCCAGCAGACCACAGGGGTGGGGTGAGACCCAGTACTTC CASRPQGWGETQYF
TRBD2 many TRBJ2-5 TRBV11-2 TGTGCCAGCAGCTTAGGCCCGGGACTAGGCCAAGAGACCCAGTACTTC CASSLGPGLGQETQYF
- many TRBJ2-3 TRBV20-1 TGCAGTGCTAGTGGGATCGGGGAGGCAGATACGCAGTATTTT CSASGIGEADTQYF
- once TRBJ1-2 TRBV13 TGTACCAGCAGCTTAGGGTCCGGGACGGTTGGGGATGGCTACAGGTTC CTSSLGSGTVGDGYRF
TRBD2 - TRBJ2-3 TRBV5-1 TGCGCCAGCAGTCCTATGGCGGGGGGGCATTACACAGATACGCAGTATTTT CASSPMAGGHYTDTQYF
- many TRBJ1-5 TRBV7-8 TGTGCCAGCAGCTTAGTCGGATATCAGCCCCAGCATTTT CASSLVGYQPQHF
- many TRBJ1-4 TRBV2 TGTGCCAGCAGTACAGGGAACGTTGAAAAACTGTTTTTT CASSTGNVEKLFF
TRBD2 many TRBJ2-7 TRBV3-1 TGTGCCAGCAGCCAAGGGACTAGCGGGAGTAGGTCCCCCGAGCAGTACTTC CASSQGTSGSRSPEQYF
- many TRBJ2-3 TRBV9 TGTGCCAGCAGCGCCATGAGAGGGGGGGCCTTAACAGATACGCAGTATTTT CASSAMRGGALTDTQYF
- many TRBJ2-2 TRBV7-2 TGTGCCAGCAGCCCCCGCTCCGGGGAGCTGTTTTTT CASSPRSGELFF
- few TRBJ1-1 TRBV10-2 TGCGCCAGCAGTGACCCGGGGGGTGGCACTGAAGCTTTCTTT CASSDPGGGTEAFF
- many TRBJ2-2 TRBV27 TGTGCCAGCAGACCCCGGAACACCGGGGAGCTGTTTTTT CASRPRNTGELFF
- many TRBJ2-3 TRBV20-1 TGCAGCCCCCCTTGGGGGGCCACAGATACGCAGTATTTT CSPPWGATDTQYF
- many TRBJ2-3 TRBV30 TGTGCCTGGAGTGTACTAAGGGCCGCCGGGGATACGCAGTATTTT CAWSVLRAAGDTQYF
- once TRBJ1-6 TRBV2 TGTGCCAGCAGTGGGTCAGCGGGGTCCTTT CASSGSAGSF
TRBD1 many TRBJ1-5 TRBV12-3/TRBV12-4 TGTGCCAGCACCACCGACAGGGGACAGCCCCAGCATTTT CASTTDRGQPQHF
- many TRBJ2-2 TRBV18 TGTGCCAGCTCACCCCACAGCGCGAACACCGGGGAGCTGTTTTTT CASSPHSANTGELFF
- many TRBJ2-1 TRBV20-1 TGCAGTGCTAGTAGTAGGAGCGATGAGCAGTTCTTC CSASSRSDEQFF
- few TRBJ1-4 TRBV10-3 TGTGCCATCAGTGAGTCGTCCCCGACTAATGAAGAACTGTTTTTT CAISESSPTNEELFF
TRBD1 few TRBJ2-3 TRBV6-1 TGTGCCAGCAGTGGGACAGGGGTAAATACGCAGTATTTT CASSGTGVNTQYF
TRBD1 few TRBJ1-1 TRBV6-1 TGTGCCAGCAGAACCGACAGGGGAATGAACACTGAAGCTTTCTTT CASRTDRGMNTEAFF